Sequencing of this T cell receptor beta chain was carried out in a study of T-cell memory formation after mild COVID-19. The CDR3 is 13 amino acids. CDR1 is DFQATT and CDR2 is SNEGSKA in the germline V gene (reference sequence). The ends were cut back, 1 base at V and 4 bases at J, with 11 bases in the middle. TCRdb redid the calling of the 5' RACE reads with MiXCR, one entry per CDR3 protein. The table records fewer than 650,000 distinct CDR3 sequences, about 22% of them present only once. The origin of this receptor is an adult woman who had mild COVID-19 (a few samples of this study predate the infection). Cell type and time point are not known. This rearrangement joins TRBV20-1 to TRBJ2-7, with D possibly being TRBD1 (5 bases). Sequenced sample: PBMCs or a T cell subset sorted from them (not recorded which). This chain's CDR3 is CSARGGTKYEQYF. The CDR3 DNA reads TGCAGTGCTAGAGGGGGCACGAAGTACGAGCAGTACTTC.